This T cell receptor (beta chain) emerged from a study of CD8+ T cells in alopecia areata. Extracted from the samples, RNA was reverse transcribed into cDNA to serve as the sequencing template. Here immunoSEQ multiplex PCR was the method, and the copy in TCRdb shows in-frame clones only, minus some. This sample has about 200,000 clones; 58% occur once, and the top ten carry more than 5.5%. Indicated treatment: oral pan-JAK inhibitor, 5-10 mg twice daily. Individuals with alopecia areata gave both lesional scalp punch biopsies and peripheral blood for collection. The TCR comes from a human donor with alopecia areata. Sequenced material: CD4+ T cells sorted from blood, taken at week 24, from a patient treated with tofacitinib.

CDR3 sequence: CASSRGTDSGNTIYF. Here the CDR3 DNA reads TGTGCCAGCAGCCGTGGGACAGACTCTGGAAACACCATATATTTT. The chain joins TRBV2 to TRBJ1-3; 7 nucleotides line up with TRBD1. J gave up 0 bases and V 6 bases, and 5 bases lay outside the gene matches. The CDR3 contains 15 residues. Germline CDR1 SNHLY, CDR2 FYNNEI. Drawing the rest from reference TRBV2 and TRBJ1-3, the complete variable domain is EPEVTQTPSHQVTQMGQEVILRCVPISNHLYFYWYRQILGQKVEFLVSFYNNEISEKSEIFDDQFSVERPDGSNFTLKIRSTKLEDSAMYFCASSRGTDSGNTIYFGEGSWLTVV.